This T cell receptor beta chain originates from a study of blood T cell repertoires in COVID-19 (dated by TCRdb to between 2020 and 2021). Background for the entire study: Samples covering the acute and convalescent phases of COVID-19 were provided by collaborators in the United States, Italy and Spain. The prospective study material was composed of cDNA or gDNA derived from T cells, B-cell-depleted T cells, or PBMCs. The dataset comprised deeply sampled blood TCRbeta repertoires from subjects exposed to, actively infected with, or recovered from COVID-19. The repertoires were released in a freely available public database intended as a resource for research on the immune response to SARS-CoV-2. Samples were obtained from the ongoing ImmuneRACE study (first 160 participants) and from about 1,300 subjects provided by 6 global collaborators. A de-identified subject ID, COVID-19 status, age in years and sex were almost always included in the sample metadata. HLA class I and class II types, where available, came from metadata supplied by the sample provider rather than from assay-based typing. General findings and caveats noted by the study authors: How much clinical and demographic metadata was included differed by source and by participant, and the metadata was provided uncurated.

Enrolling through a virtual design, the prospective study's participants ranged in age from roughly 18 to 89 years and lived across 24 United States geographic areas. In the prospective study, cohorts were assigned on the basis of participant-reported clinical history obtained from a screening survey and a study questionnaire. Recovered participants in ImmuneRACE Cohort 3 were defined by two consecutive negative NP/OP PCR tests, clearance by a healthcare professional, or resolution of symptoms. In the prospective study, mobile phlebotomists collected whole blood, serum and a nasopharyngeal or oropharyngeal swab from each participant. Participants in the prospective study had the option to provide additional blood draws and questionnaires over a roughly two-month period. Blood samples from the prospective study were shipped frozen or at room temperature prior to DNA extraction. Concerning this clone itself: No antigen is known for it. No base quality information exists; no much larger clone differs at one position.

V loses 8 bases at its end and J loses 7 bases; junction bases beyond the gene matches: 15. The CDR3 starts with the cysteine, ends with the phenylalanine, and has 15 residues. The read is trimmed to its CDR3 DNA, 45 bases read in frame from base 1. The germline V gene provides CDR1 MDHEN and CDR2 SYDVKM. The immunoSEQ Assay, a bias-controlled multiplex PCR, was used to amplify TCRbeta CDR3 regions from genomic DNA. The authors' pipeline ran thus. The number of nucleated cells in each sample was estimated from the amplification of reference gene primers within the assay. To quantify the absolute abundance of each unique TCRbeta CDR3 rearrangement, sequence reads were collapsed and filtered. For each sample, productive Simpson clonality was calculated by taking the square root of Simpson's diversity index across productive rearrangements. The table was pulled from immuneACCESS by TCRdb, which kept in-frame rearrangements only. Such tables lose some clones; where checked, under half of the loss comes from unresolved V genes, and the rest has no known cause. That table furnishes V, J and clone size, whereas the DNA furnished D and trimming. Across this sample there are about 280,000 clones, with approximately 88% seen only once. In total, the top ten clones hold just under 1% of the sample.

Material for sequencing was PBMCs or T cells enriched from blood (not recorded which). This receptor was obtained from a woman under 40 who had recovered from COVID-19. This sequence uses TRBV28 and TRBJ1-2; TRBD1 aligns with 8 central bases. The CDR3 has the sequence CASCRQGTLLGGYTF. The nucleotides are TGTGCCAGCTGCCGACAGGGGACTCTCTTGGGTGGCTACACCTTC.